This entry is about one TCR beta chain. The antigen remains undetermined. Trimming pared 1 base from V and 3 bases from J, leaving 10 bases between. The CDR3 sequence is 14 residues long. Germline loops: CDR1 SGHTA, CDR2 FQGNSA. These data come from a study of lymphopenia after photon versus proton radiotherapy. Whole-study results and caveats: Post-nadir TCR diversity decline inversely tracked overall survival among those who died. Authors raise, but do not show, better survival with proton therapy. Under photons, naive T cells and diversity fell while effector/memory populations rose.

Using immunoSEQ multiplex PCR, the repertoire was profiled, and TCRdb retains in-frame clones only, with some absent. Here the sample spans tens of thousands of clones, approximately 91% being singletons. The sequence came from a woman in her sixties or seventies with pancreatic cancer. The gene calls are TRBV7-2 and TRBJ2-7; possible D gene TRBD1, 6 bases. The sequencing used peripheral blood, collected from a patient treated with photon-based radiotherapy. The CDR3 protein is CASSLVQGDYEQYF. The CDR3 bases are TGTGCCAGCAGCTTAGTACAGGGAGACTACGAGCAGTACTTC.